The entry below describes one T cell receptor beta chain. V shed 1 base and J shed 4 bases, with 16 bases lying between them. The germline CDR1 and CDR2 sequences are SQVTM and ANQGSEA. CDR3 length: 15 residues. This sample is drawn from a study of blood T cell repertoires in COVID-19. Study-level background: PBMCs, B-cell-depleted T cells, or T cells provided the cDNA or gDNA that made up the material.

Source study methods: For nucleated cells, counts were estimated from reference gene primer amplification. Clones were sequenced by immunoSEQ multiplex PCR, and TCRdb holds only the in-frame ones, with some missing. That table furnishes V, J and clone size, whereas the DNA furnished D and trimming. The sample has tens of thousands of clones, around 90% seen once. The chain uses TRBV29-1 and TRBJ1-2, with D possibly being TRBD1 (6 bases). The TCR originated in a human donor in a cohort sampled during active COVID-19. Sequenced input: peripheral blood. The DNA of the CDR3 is TGCAGCGTTGAAGGGGGACAAAGGGTCAGCTATGGCTACACCTTC. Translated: CSVEGGQRVSYGYTF.